What follows are 20 T cell receptor beta chains derived from one specimen sequenced in a study of T-cell memory formation after mild COVID-19. From the 5' RACE reads, TCRdb called clonotypes with MiXCR, one entry per CDR3 protein. The table shows hundreds of thousands of distinct CDR3 sequences, with roughly 22% occurring only once. Source material: PBMCs or a T cell subset sorted from them (not recorded which). These receptors were collected from an adult woman who had mild COVID-19 (a few samples of this study predate the infection). Cell type and time point are not known.

This clonotype was recorded a few times. The rearrangement uses TRBV3-1 and TRBJ2-5; D possibly corresponds to TRBD2 (5 bases). V lost 1 base and J 7 bases, leaving 7 bases between the germline ends. Germline CDR1 is LGHDT and CDR2 is YNNKEL (reference sequence). The CDR3 covers 12 residues. The CDR3 DNA reads TGTGCCAGCAGCCAAGTTGCGGGGACCCAGTACTTC. Translation gives CASSQVAGTQYF.

This clonotype came up many times. The chain links TRBV20-1 to TRBJ2-2; unclear D gene. V gave up 0 bases and J gave up 8 bases, with 16 bases separating them. In germline, CDR1 is DFQATT, CDR2 SNEGSKA (reference sequence). The CDR3 is 15 amino acids. CDR3 sequence (DNA): TGCAGTGCTAGAGATTCCGGCCTCTTGGGGGGGGAGCTGTTTTTT. It translates to CSARDSGLLGGELFF.

There are a few counts of this clonotype. V is TRBV9 and J is TRBJ2-1, with 9 bases matching TRBD2. This CDR3 contains 18 residues. Per germline, CDR1 SGDLS and CDR2 YYNGEE. After removal of 0 bases from V and 0 bases from J, the junction contained 7 bases not matched to a gene. CDR3 region: CASSVDLAGPSSYNEQFF. CDR3 DNA: TGTGCCAGCAGCGTAGATCTAGCGGGACCAAGCTCCTACAATGAGCAGTTCTTC.

The rearrangement joins TRBV5-1 to TRBJ2-7, with 7 bases matching TRBD1. The V and J ends lost 1 base and 2 bases, in that order; junction bases with no gene match: 6. Germline V CDR1 and CDR2: SGHRS, YFSETQ. The CDR3 has 15 residues. The CDR3 bases are TGCGCCAGCAGCTTGACCTGGACAGGAGCCTACGAGCAGTACTTC. As protein: CASSLTWTGAYEQYF. The full variable domain, in which reference TRBV5-1 and TRBJ2-7 provide the parts outside the CDR3, is KAGVTQTPRYLIKTRGQQVTLSCSPISGHRSVSWYQQTPGQGLQFLFEYFSETQRNKGNFPGRFSGRQFSNSRSEMNVSTLELGDSALYLCASSLTWTGAYEQYFGPGTRLTVT.

The genes are TRBV20-1 and TRBJ1-1; D may be TRBD1 (6 bases). V was trimmed by 0 bases and J by 1 base, leaving 9 bases between them. Looked up from germline, CDR1 is DFQATT and CDR2 is SNEGSKA (reference sequence). The length of the CDR3 is 14 residues. The CDR3 is CSARDLTGNTEAFF. DNA of the CDR3: TGCAGTGCTAGAGATTTGACAGGGAACACTGAAGCTTTCTTT.

This chain joins TRBV6-6 and TRBJ2-3; D unresolved. This CDR3 is 15 amino acids long. V dropped 4 bases and J dropped 2 bases, with 13 bases sitting between them. Per germline, CDR1 MNHNY and CDR2 SVGAGI (reference sequence). In DNA, the CDR3 is TGTGCCAGCAGTTTCCGGATGACAACCACAGATACGCAGTATTTT. Its translation is CASSFRMTTTDTQYF.

This clonotype was seen more than once but under ten times. The chain combines TRBV12-3 or TRBV12-4 with TRBJ1-5; the D is unclear. With 5 bases removed from V and 4 bases from J, the gap between germline ends came to 15 bases. The CDR3 totals 15 residues. This CDR3 is CASSLRTTGNQPQHF. The DNA for the CDR3 is TGTGCCAGCAGTCTCAGGACCACCGGGAATCAGCCCCAGCATTTT.

The chain combines TRBV13 with TRBJ2-3; 10 bases agree with TRBD2. The junction had 6 bases not matched to a gene; V was cut back by 5 bases and J by 7 bases. The CDR3 spans 14 residues. Germline CDR1 PRHDT, CDR2 FYEKMQ (reference sequence). As DNA, the CDR3 is TGTGCCAGCAGCCCTCGACTAGCGGGCAATACGCAGTATTTT. This encodes CASSPRLAGNTQYF.

J is TRBJ2-3 and V is TRBV5-1; D is undetermined. Trimming shortened V by 4 bases and J by 3 bases, and 15 bases separated the two germline ends. Germline CDR1 and CDR2: SGHRS and YFSETQ. CDR3 size: 15 residues. The CDR3 reads CASSTTPTLTDTQYF. The CDR3 DNA is TGCGCCAGCAGCACCACCCCGACCCTAACAGATACGCAGTATTTT.

This clonotype was detected only a few times. This chain links TRBV5-1 with TRBJ1-5; perhaps TRBD1 as D (5 bases). This CDR3 comprises 15 residues. Germline-derived CDR1 and CDR2 are SGHRS and YFSETQ. V was cut by 3 bases and J by 0 bases, with 10 bases left in between. This CDR3 is CASSSGIYSNQPQHF. In DNA, the CDR3 is TGCGCCAGCAGCTCAGGGATCTATAGCAATCAGCCCCAGCATTTT.

The rearrangement joins TRBV15 to TRBJ2-7; 7 bases agree with TRBD2. The CDR3 covers 15 residues. V shed 5 bases and J 4 bases; nucleotides not matched to a gene: 11. Germline CDR1 is LNHNV and CDR2 is YYDKDF (reference sequence). The CDR3 loop is CATSAGTSDRYEQYF. CDR3 in DNA: TGTGCCACCAGCGCGGGCACTAGCGACCGGTACGAGCAGTACTTC.

This clonotype was counted once. This sequence joins TRBV6-2 or TRBV6-3 and TRBJ1-5; unclear D gene. Trimming left V 0 bases short and J 10 bases short, with 13 bases between. This CDR3 is built from 14 residues. Germline values: CDR1 MNHEY, CDR2 SVGEGT. The CDR3 loop is CASSYSKQQFPQHF. In DNA form, the CDR3 reads TGTGCCAGCAGTTACTCAAAACAGCAATTTCCCCAGCATTTT.

This rearrangement joins TRBV15 to TRBJ2-5; D not certain. V was clipped by 4 bases and J by 0 bases, with 6 bases between them. Germline V CDR1 and CDR2: LNHNV, YYDKDF (reference sequence). The CDR3 contains 13 residues. CDR3 protein: CATSIPYQETQYF. The CDR3 region has the DNA TGTGCCACCAGCATACCGTACCAAGAGACCCAGTACTTC. The variable domain in full, completed from reference TRBV15 and TRBJ2-5, reads DAMVIQNPRYQVTQFGKPVTLSCSQTLNHNVMYWYQQKSSQAPKLLFHYYDKDFNNEADTPDNFQSRRPNTSFCFLDIRSPGLGDTAMYLCATSIPYQETQYFGPGTRLLVL.

As DNA, the CDR3 is TGTGCCAGCAGTTTAATAGCGTATAGAAACAATGAGCAGTTCTTC. Protein product: CASSLIAYRNNEQFF. The chain combines TRBV12-3 or TRBV12-4 with TRBJ2-1; a possible D gene is TRBD2 (5 bases). V lost 2 bases and J 5 bases, leaving 13 bases between the germline ends. CDR3 length equals 15 residues.

This clonotype occurred once. The chain carries TRBV5-8 and TRBJ1-1; D is unclear. CDR1 and CDR2 (germline): SGHTS, YDEGEE. The CDR3 extends over 13 amino acids. Trimming pared 4 bases from V and 4 bases from J, leaving 11 bases between. The CDR3: CASSPTYGTEAFF. The CDR3 region has the DNA TGTGCCAGCAGCCCGACCTATGGCACTGAAGCTTTCTTT.

This clonotype was picked up a small number of times. The chain is built from TRBV2 and TRBJ2-6, with 11 nucleotides matching TRBD2. From germline, CDR1 is SNHLY and CDR2 FYNNEI. The CDR3 covers 17 residues. After removal of 5 bases from V and 0 bases from J, the junction contained 3 bases not matched to a gene. In nucleotides, the CDR3 is TGTGCCAGCAGTCTAACTAGCGGGGGCTCTGGGGCCAACGTCCTGACTTTC. Translation: CASSLTSGGSGANVLTF.

CDR3 sequence (DNA): TGTGCCAGCAGCCACGGAGTAGCGGGAGGAGGTACTAGCACAGATACGCAGTATTTT. Its translation is CASSHGVAGGGTSTDTQYF. This rearrangement joins TRBV7-3 to TRBJ2-3; 10 bases match TRBD2. The CDR3 totals 19 residues. Germline V gene lookup returns CDR1 SGHTA and CDR2 FQGTGA. V gave up 5 bases and J gave up 0 bases; unmatched junction bases: 14.

The chain couples TRBV6-5 to TRBJ2-1; D is perhaps TRBD2 (6 bases). CDR1 is MNHEY, CDR2 SVGAGI, per germline. Trimming took off 6 bases at V and 2 bases at J, with 14 bases between the two ends. This CDR3 is 15 amino acids long. The CDR3 DNA follows: TGTGCCAGCAGACCCCTCCGGGAGACCTACAATGAGCAGTTCTTC. This codes for CASRPLRETYNEQFF.

Only a few counts were recorded for this clonotype. This chain connects TRBV4-2 to TRBJ2-1; a weak D match, TRBD1 (5 bases). This CDR3 is 18 amino acids long. V was trimmed by 0 bases and J by 2 bases, leaving 17 bases between them. Germline V gene data show CDR1 as LGHNA and CDR2 as YNFKEQ. The CDR3 region is CASSQDPDQGLTYNEQFF. The DNA for the CDR3 is TGTGCCAGCAGCCAAGACCCCGACCAGGGCCTCACCTACAATGAGCAGTTCTTC.

V usage is TRBV5-1 and J usage is TRBJ1-4, with D perhaps matching TRBD1 (5 bases). The CDR3 contains 15 residues. V was clipped by 4 bases and J by 3 bases, with 13 bases between them. The germline V gene encodes CDR1 SGHRS and CDR2 YFSETQ. DNA of the CDR3: TGCGCCAGCAGCCCCTTGGGGGTGGCTAATGAAAAACTGTTTTTT. It translates to CASSPLGVANEKLFF.